Below are 30 T cell receptor beta chains sequenced from a single sample in a study of response to subunit inactivated influenza vaccine. TCRdb redid the calling of the RT-PCR reads with MiXCR, one entry per CDR3 protein. The sample yields hundreds of thousands of distinct CDR3 sequences, around 15% seen once. The sequencing used PBMCs from blood, collected 14 to 15 days before vaccination. Every receptor here comes from a man in his fifties or sixties who received an inactivated influenza vaccine.

This clonotype has at least ten counts. The chain employs TRBV5-1 and TRBJ2-1, with TRBD2 matching 9 bases. This CDR3 region has 13 residues. Unmatched junction bases numbered 10, after V lost 4 bases and J lost 14 bases. Looked up from germline, CDR1 is SGHRS and CDR2 is YFSETQ. The CDR3 sequence is CASSLTRLAVEFF. CDR3 DNA: TGCGCCAGCAGCCTTACTCGACTAGCGGTCGAGTTCTTC.

This clonotype was observed a handful of times. The rearrangement links TRBV7-6 to TRBJ2-7, with D tentatively TRBD1 or TRBD2 (6 bases each). The V gene lost 5 bases and the J gene lost 0 bases, with 14 bases spanning the gap. CDR1 is SGHVS and CDR2 is FNYEAQ in the germline V gene. The CDR3 contains 15 residues. Written as DNA, the CDR3 is TGTGCCAGCAGCCGCGTAGCGGACAGCTCCTACGAGCAGTACTTC. This codes for CASSRVADSSYEQYF. Filled out from reference TRBV7-6 and TRBJ2-7, the complete variable domain reads GAGVSQSPRYKVTKRGQDVALRCDPISGHVSLYWYRQALGQGPEFLTYFNYEAQQDKSGLPNDRFSAERPEGSISTLTIQRTEQRDSAMYRCASSRVADSSYEQYFGPGTRLTVT.

V usage is TRBV4-3 and J usage is TRBJ2-7; 9 bases are shared with TRBD2. CDR1 and CDR2 from the germline V gene are LGHNA and YSLEER. The CDR3 runs to 15 residues. With V trimmed by 1 base and J by 2 bases, 3 bases remained unmatched. The CDR3, as DNA: TGCGCCAGCAGCCAAGGGGTAGCGGGAGCCTACGAGCAGTACTTC. This gives the protein CASSQGVAGAYEQYF.

This clonotype has at least ten counts. This chain joins TRBV5-1 and TRBJ2-7, with TRBD2 matching over 8 bases. The CDR3 runs 15 residues. Trimming removed 1 base from V and 0 bases from J; junction bases left unmatched: 3. CDR1 and CDR2 (germline): SGHRS, YFSETQ. CDR3 in DNA: TGCGCCAGCAGCTTGACTAGCGGTAGCTCCTACGAGCAGTACTTC. Residues: CASSLTSGSSYEQYF.

CDR3 coding DNA: TGTGCCAGCAGCTTGGCGGCCCTAGCGGGGGGTAACAATGAGCAGTTCTTC. The encoded protein is CASSLAALAGGNNEQFF. The chain carries TRBV5-6 and TRBJ2-1; TRBD2 matches at 11 bases. CDR1 SGHDT and CDR2 YYEEEE come from the germline V gene. This CDR3 region has 17 residues. Trimming removed 0 bases from V and 5 bases from J; junction bases left unmatched: 7.

This rearrangement joins TRBV6-1 to TRBJ1-2; 12 bases map to TRBD1. In germline, CDR1 is MNHNS, CDR2 SASEGT. This CDR3 spans 19 amino acids. Unmatched junction bases numbered 19, after V lost 6 bases and J lost 5 bases. The CDR3 DNA reads as TGTGCCAGCAGACGCGCGGGGCCGGGACAGGGGGCGTTTTTATATGGCTACACCTTC. This codes for CASRRAGPGQGAFLYGYTF.

The genes are TRBV20-1 and TRBJ2-3; D is possibly TRBD2 (5 bases). V was cut by 1 base and J by 2 bases, with 7 bases left in between. The CDR3 runs to 13 residues. CDR1 DFQATT and CDR2 SNEGSKA come from the germline V gene (reference sequence). CDR3 DNA sequence: TGCAGTGCTAGAGGGCTAGCCACAGATACGCAGTATTTT. This gives the protein CSARGLATDTQYF.

The V and J genes are TRBV7-2 and TRBJ2-4; D is perhaps TRBD1 (6 bases). CDR3 length: 14 residues. Trimming took 2 bases from V and 5 from J, leaving 10 bases between them. Looked up from germline, CDR1 is SGHTA and CDR2 is FQGNSA. CDR3 coding DNA: TGTGCCAGCAGCTTAATCCAGGGGCAAAACATTCAGTACTTC. This encodes CASSLIQGQNIQYF.

This clonotype has a count of ten or more. The CDR3 here is CASSTPKRLVDEQFF. The CDR3 nucleotides are TGTGCCAGCAGTACTCCTAAAAGACTAGTCGATGAGCAGTTCTTC. The chain couples TRBV28 to TRBJ2-1; a weak D match, TRBD2 (6 bases). Germline V lookup: CDR1 MDHEN, CDR2 SYDVKM. The V and J ends lost 5 bases and 8 bases respectively, with 19 bases between them. CDR3 size: 15 residues.

The CDR3 is CASSGSGSGGKGGTDTQYF. The CDR3 coding sequence is TGCGCCAGCAGCGGTTCGGGTAGCGGGGGAAAGGGGGGCACAGATACGCAGTATTTT. The chain couples TRBV5-1 to TRBJ2-3, with 9 bases fitting TRBD2. The germline CDR1 and CDR2 sequences are SGHRS and YFSETQ. J was trimmed by 1 base and V by 4 bases; bases with no gene match: 16. The CDR3 runs to 19 residues.

This clonotype showed up many times. This chain joins TRBV9 and TRBJ2-7, with 10 bases fitting TRBD2. J lost 7 bases, V lost 0 bases, and 10 bases had no gene match. Germline CDR1 SGDLS, CDR2 YYNGEE. The CDR3 sequence is 16 residues long. This CDR3 is CASSVVASGSNGEQYF. DNA for the CDR3: TGTGCCAGCAGCGTAGTTGCTAGCGGGAGTAACGGGGAGCAGTACTTC. The whole variable domain, remainder taken from reference TRBV9 and TRBJ2-7, is DSGVTQTPKHLITATGQRVTLRCSPRSGDLSVYWYQQSLDQGLQFLIQYYNGEERAKGNILERFSAQQFPDLHSELNLSSLELGDSALYFCASSVVASGSNGEQYFGPGTRLTVT.

The V call is TRBV4-2, the J call TRBJ2-3, with 8 bases matching TRBD2. Germline trimming cut 8 bases from V and 2 bases from J; bases unmatched to any gene: 12. Germline V lookup: CDR1 LGHNA, CDR2 YNFKEQ. CDR3 length: 16 amino acids. As DNA, the CDR3 is TGTGCCAGCCGGGGGGGGTTAGGTGTAGTCACAGATACGCAGTATTTT. Protein sequence: CASRGGLGVVTDTQYF.

The rearrangement joins TRBV12-3 or TRBV12-4 to TRBJ2-1; D is ambiguous. This CDR3 comprises 14 residues. V lost 5 bases and J lost 4, with 12 bases in between. Here the CDR3 DNA reads TGTGCCAGCAGTCTCAGCAGACAATACAATGAGCAGTTCTTC. The encoded protein is CASSLSRQYNEQFF.

The chain links TRBV2 to TRBJ2-7; tentative D call: TRBD1 (5 bases). V was clipped by 8 bases and J by 3 bases, with 11 bases between them. Germline lookup yields CDR1 SNHLY and CDR2 FYNNEI. This CDR3 is built from 12 residues. For the CDR3, the DNA is TGTGCCAGCGTAAAAGACAGCTACGAGCAGTACTTC. This encodes CASVKDSYEQYF.

This clonotype was counted a few times. The V gene is TRBV5-1, the J gene TRBJ2-3; 13 bases are shared with TRBD2. CDR1 and CDR2 (germline): SGHRS, YFSETQ. Unmatched junction bases numbered 3, after V lost 5 bases and J lost 3 bases. This CDR3 spans 15 amino acids. The CDR3 DNA reads TGCGCCAGCAGGACTAGCGGGAGGTCGACAGATACGCAGTATTTT. It is translated as CASRTSGRSTDTQYF.

CDR3 nucleotide sequence: TGTGCCTTCTGTTTTTTGGGCCCGAGGGCTGACGGCACAGATACGCAGTATTTT. This gives the protein CAFCFLGPRADGTDTQYF. The chain has TRBV3-1 and TRBJ2-3, with D possibly matching TRBD2 (5 bases). From germline, CDR1 is LGHDT and CDR2 YNNKEL (reference sequence). This CDR3 is 18 amino acids long. V shed 11 bases and J shed 1 base, with 28 bases lying between them.

This clonotype has at least ten counts. CDR3 bases: TGCAGTGCAAGGGACGTGACTACCCTCGACGAGCAGTACTTC. Translating it yields CSARDVTTLDEQYF. J is TRBJ2-7 and V is TRBV20-1; D may be TRBD1 or TRBD2 (5 bases each). V was pared by 6 bases and J by 5 bases, with 20 bases between. This CDR3 has 14 residues. Per germline, CDR1 DFQATT and CDR2 SNEGSKA (reference sequence).

This clonotype was picked up many times. V gene TRBV7-3 combines with J gene TRBJ2-1; D may match TRBD1 or TRBD2 (5 bases each). V shed 5 bases and J shed 10 bases, with 15 bases lying between them. Germline CDR1 SGHTA, CDR2 FQGTGA. This CDR3 comprises 13 residues. CDR3 residues: CASSLGAWGEQFF. CDR3 DNA sequence: TGTGCCAGCAGCCTAGGAGCCTGGGGGGAGCAGTTCTTC.

Only a few counts were recorded for this clonotype. The rearrangement uses TRBV7-9 and TRBJ2-4; 8 bases map to TRBD1. There are 16 residues in the CDR3. V lost 4 bases, J lost 5 bases, and 10 bases stayed unmatched. Germline lookup yields CDR1 SEHNR and CDR2 FQNEAQ (reference sequence). CDR3 loop: CASSSGQGGLENIQYF. The CDR3 DNA sequence: TGTGCCAGCAGCTCCGGACAGGGAGGCCTTGAAAACATTCAGTACTTC.

The chain employs TRBV29-1 and TRBJ2-3, with TRBD1 matching over 8 bases. The CDR3 has 13 residues. Germline values: CDR1 SQVTM, CDR2 ANQGSEA. The J segment lost 1 base and the V segment lost 6 bases, leaving 3 bases of the junction unmatched. CDR3 coding DNA: TGCAGCGTAGAACAGGGGGGCACAGATACGCAGTATTTT. Translated, it gives CSVEQGGTDTQYF.

This clonotype turned up a few times. The CDR3 reads CASRLGSISYEQYF. CDR3 sequence (DNA): TGTGCCAGCAGACTAGGTTCTATCTCCTACGAGCAGTACTTC. V is TRBV28 and J is TRBJ2-7, with D tentatively TRBD2 (5 bases). Germline CDR1 is MDHEN and CDR2 is SYDVKM. Trimming took 6 bases from V and 0 from J, leaving 12 bases between them. The CDR3 runs to 14 residues.

This clonotype has just a few counts. This chain links TRBV20-1 with TRBJ1-1; D is unresolved. From germline, CDR1 is DFQATT and CDR2 SNEGSKA (reference sequence). With 0 bases removed from V and 7 bases from J, the gap between germline ends came to 18 bases. CDR3 length: 15 amino acids. The CDR3 nucleotides are TGCAGTGCTAGAGATTCAGGTATCTCGTCCGATGAAGCTTTCTTT. It encodes CSARDSGISSDEAFF.

A few counts support this clonotype. The V and J genes are TRBV19 and TRBJ1-1; weak D call: TRBD1 (6 bases). CDR1 is LNHDA, CDR2 SQIVND, per germline (reference sequence). Trimming pared 5 bases from V and 5 bases from J, leaving 18 bases between. The CDR3 extends over 15 amino acids. CDR3 sequence: CASSPSGGAGTEAFF. The CDR3 coding sequence is TGTGCCAGTAGTCCCTCGGGGGGCGCAGGAACTGAAGCTTTCTTT.

This clonotype showed up just a few times. The chain has TRBV28 and TRBJ2-3; tentatively, D is TRBD2 (5 bases). The CDR3 runs 15 residues. CDR1 and CDR2 from the germline V gene are MDHEN and SYDVKM. V lost 4 bases and J 0 bases, leaving 11 bases between the germline ends. The CDR3 loop is CASSSPAASTDTQYF. Written as DNA, the CDR3 is TGTGCCAGCAGTTCCCCAGCGGCTAGCACAGATACGCAGTATTTT.

This clonotype was counted a few times. CDR3 sequence reads: CASSHGQAYEQYF. The CDR3 DNA sequence: TGCGCCAGCAGCCATGGACAGGCCTACGAGCAGTACTTC. This chain uses TRBV5-1 with TRBJ2-7; 7 positions match TRBD1. This CDR3 is 13 amino acids long. CDR1 SGHRS and CDR2 YFSETQ come from the germline V gene. Trimming at V came to 4 bases and at J to 2 bases, leaving 3 bases not matched to a gene.

The chain employs TRBV20-1 and TRBJ2-5; 10 bases line up with TRBD2. Germline values: CDR1 DFQATT, CDR2 SNEGSKA (reference sequence). J gave up 5 bases and V 5 bases, and 11 bases lay outside the gene matches. CDR3 size: 15 residues. CDR3 nucleotides: TGCAGTGCTGGGGGGGCTAGCGGGAGTTGGGAGACCCAGTACTTC. Translation gives CSAGGASGSWETQYF.

Worth noting for this clonotype: One end of the junction does not line up with germline, which may come from a read error. The gene calls are TRBV4-2 and TRBJ2-1, with 8 bases that match TRBD2. This CDR3 comprises 14 residues. Germline V lookup: CDR1 LGHNA, CDR2 YNFKEQ. CDR3 coding DNA: TGTGCCAGCAGCCAAGTTCGAGCGGGAGATGAGCATTTCTTC. Translating it yields CASSQVRAGDEHFF.

This clonotype was counted between two and nine times. The J gene is TRBJ2-7, the V gene TRBV20-1; weak D call: TRBD1 (6 bases). The CDR3 contains 14 residues. V was shortened by 4 bases and J by 5 bases, with 18 bases between the two germline ends. Germline CDR1 and CDR2: DFQATT and SNEGSKA (reference sequence). The CDR3 DNA reads TGCAGTGCTACGAGCCCAAGCAGGGGCAACGAGCAGTACTTC. Protein: CSATSPSRGNEQYF.

The chain has TRBV4-2 and TRBJ2-5; 11 bases are shared with TRBD2. The germline V gene has CDR1 LGHNA and CDR2 YNFKEQ. V gave up 2 bases and J gave up 2 bases; unmatched junction bases: 4. This CDR3 contains 16 residues. The chain's CDR3 is CASSQPGTSGQETQYF. The CDR3 DNA reads as TGTGCCAGCAGCCAACCCGGGACTAGCGGTCAAGAGACCCAGTACTTC.

This clonotype was detected only a few times. The chain is built from TRBV4-2 and TRBJ2-1, with 10 positions matching TRBD2. The germline V gene encodes CDR1 LGHNA and CDR2 YNFKEQ. The CDR3 loop spans 15 amino acids. V shed 2 bases and J 6 bases; nucleotides not matched to a gene: 4. The CDR3 protein is CASSQPSGRGNEQFF. CDR3 DNA: TGTGCCAGCAGCCAACCTAGCGGGAGAGGCAATGAGCAGTTCTTC.